This entry features one T cell receptor beta chain sequence. No antigen is known for it. No base quality information exists; no much larger clone differs at one position. Samples from volunteer blood donors who had recovered from COVID-19 were contributed by a second Seattle source. The collaborating institutions used their own protocols to collect whole blood in K2EDTA tubes. For TCRbeta analysis, collaborators shipped samples in one of three forms: frozen whole blood, isolated PBMCs, or DNA extracted from either of those sample types. TCRbeta CDR3 regions were amplified from genomic DNA by means of the immunoSEQ Assay, a bias-controlled multiplex PCR. Turning to the authors' computational methods: The number of nucleated cells in each sample was estimated from the amplification of reference gene primers within the assay. To quantify the absolute abundance of each unique TCRbeta CDR3 rearrangement, sequence reads were collapsed and filtered. For each sample, productive Simpson clonality was calculated as the square root of Simpson's diversity index over productive rearrangements. In TCRdb, the immuneACCESS table is reduced to in-frame sequences with V and J assigned. These tables do not hold every clone; where another copy was compared, an unresolved V gene accounts for under half, and the others remain unexplained. The V and J calls and clone size come from that table; D and trimming were worked out from the DNA. The sample profile shows about 250,000 clones; approximately 86% of them were found once. The ten largest clones add up to about 1.7% of the sample.

This specimen belongs to a study of blood T cell repertoires in COVID-19 (dated by TCRdb to between 2020 and 2021). In the study overall: Samples covering the acute and convalescent phases of COVID-19 were provided by collaborators in the United States, Italy and Spain. The samples were drawn from two sources: the first 160 participants of the ongoing ImmuneRACE study, and 1,200 or so subjects contributed by 6 global collaborators. HLA class I and class II types, where available, came from metadata supplied by the sample provider rather than from assay-based typing. Deeply sampled blood TCRbeta repertoires from subjects exposed to, actively infected with, or recovered from COVID-19 were included in the dataset. A freely available public database, intended as a resource for researchers studying the immune response to SARS-CoV-2, is where the repertoires were released. The prospective study material was composed of cDNA or gDNA derived from T cells, B-cell-depleted T cells, or PBMCs. The sample metadata nearly always contained a de-identified subject ID, COVID-19 status, age in years and sex.

CDR1 and CDR2 (LGHNA, YNFKEQ) derive from the germline V gene. The CDR3, from cysteine to phenylalanine, totals 17 residues. Only CDR3 DNA remains: 51 bases, in frame from the first base. For this chain, trimming is 1 base at the V end and 7 bases at the J end, and the number of junction bases without a gene match is 12. What the research found in general, with its limitations: How much clinical and demographic metadata was included differed by source and by participant, and the metadata was provided uncurated.

This clonotype was sampled from a woman aged 55-70 years who had recovered from COVID-19. Sequencing input: peripheral blood. The V and J genes are TRBV4-2 and TRBJ2-1; TRBD2 lines up with 8 middle nucleotides. The CDR3 corresponds to CASSQVASRGVVNEQFF. Here is the DNA: TGTGCCAGCAGCCAAGTTGCCTCGCGGGGGGTAGTGAATGAGCAGTTCTTC.